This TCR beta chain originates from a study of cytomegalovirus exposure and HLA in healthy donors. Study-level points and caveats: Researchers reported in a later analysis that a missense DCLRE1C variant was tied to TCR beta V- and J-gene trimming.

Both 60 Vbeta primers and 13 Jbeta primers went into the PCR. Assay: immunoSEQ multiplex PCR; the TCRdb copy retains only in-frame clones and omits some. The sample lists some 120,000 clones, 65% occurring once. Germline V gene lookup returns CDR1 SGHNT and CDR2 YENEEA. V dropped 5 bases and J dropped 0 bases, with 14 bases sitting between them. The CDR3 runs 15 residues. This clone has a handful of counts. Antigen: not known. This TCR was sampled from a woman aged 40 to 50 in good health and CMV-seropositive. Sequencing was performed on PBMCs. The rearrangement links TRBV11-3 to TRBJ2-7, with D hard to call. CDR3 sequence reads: CASSPLTTYSYEQYF. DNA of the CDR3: TGTGCCAGCAGCCCCCTAACCACCTACTCCTACGAGCAGTACTTC.